A single sample gave rise to the 31 T cell receptor beta chains below, sequenced in a study of cytomegalovirus exposure and HLA in healthy donors. The PCR made use of 60 Vbeta and 13 Jbeta primers. This table comes from immunoSEQ multiplex PCR, and its TCRdb copy is limited to in-frame clones, with some not included. The data show 120,000 or so clones, about 73% seen once. The sample comprised PBMCs. The receptor set was obtained from a woman aged 35 to 49 in good health and CMV-seropositive.

This chain uses TRBV2 with TRBJ2-3, with D maybe TRBD1 (6 bases). Trimming cost V 7 bases and J 2 bases, with 16 bases left between them. The germline V gene encodes CDR1 SNHLY and CDR2 FYNNEI. This CDR3 contains 15 residues. CDR3 sequence reads: CASTEDRGNTDTQYF. The CDR3 bases are TGTGCCAGCACTGAGGACAGAGGAAACACAGATACGCAGTATTTT.

The chain has TRBV13 and TRBJ2-3; the D is unclear. The CDR3 is 15 residues long. V lost 5 bases, J lost 0 bases, and 12 bases lay in between. Germline-derived CDR1 and CDR2 are PRHDT and FYEKMQ (reference sequence). For the CDR3, the DNA is TGTGCCAGCAGCACTCGAGCCCTTAGCACAGATACGCAGTATTTT. Its protein product is CASSTRALSTDTQYF.

The gene calls are TRBV7-2 and TRBJ2-7; 14 bases fit TRBD2. J was trimmed by 4 bases and V by 5 bases; bases with no gene match: 4. CDR1 is SGHTA, CDR2 FQGNSA, per germline. This CDR3 has 15 residues. The chain's CDR3 is CASSPRTSGGYEQYF. Here the CDR3 DNA reads TGTGCCAGCAGCCCCCGGACTAGCGGGGGGTACGAGCAGTACTTC.

The table lists this clone with a few counts. The chain links TRBV2 to TRBJ1-2; a weak D match, TRBD1 (6 bases). The V and J ends lost 1 base and 2 bases respectively, with 14 bases between them. The CDR3 has 16 amino acids. Germline V gene data show CDR1 as SNHLY and CDR2 as FYNNEI. The CDR3 DNA reads TGTGCCAGCAGTGAAGAGCAGGGGTTCCTCAACTATGGCTACACCTTC. Protein product: CASSEEQGFLNYGYTF.

The sample holds one count of this clone. The V and J genes are TRBV7-3 and TRBJ2-3; D is perhaps TRBD2 (6 bases). CDR3 size: 13 residues. V lost 5 bases and J lost 4, with 10 bases in between. Germline V gene sequence: CDR1 SGHTA, CDR2 FQGTGA. The CDR3 loop reads CASSPPGADTQYF. The CDR3 nucleotides are TGTGCCAGCAGCCCTCCGGGGGCAGATACGCAGTATTTT.

The chain links TRBV7-9 to TRBJ2-7; TRBD1 aligns across 7 bases. The V segment lost 4 bases and the J segment 1 base; nucleotides outside the gene matches: 7. Germline values: CDR1 SEHNR, CDR2 FQNEAQ (reference sequence). The CDR3 totals 15 residues. CDR3: CASSSWDRSSYEQYF. CDR3 sequence (DNA): TGTGCCAGCAGCTCATGGGACAGATCATCCTACGAGCAGTACTTC.

The V gene is TRBV4-1, the J gene TRBJ1-5; the match to TRBD1 covers 7 bases. V shed 6 bases and J 1 base; nucleotides not matched to a gene: 6. The CDR3 has 15 amino acids. The germline CDR1 and CDR2 sequences are MGHRA and YSYEKL. CDR3 bases: TGCGCCAGCAGTCGGACACAGGGGAGCAATCAGCCCCAGCATTTT. Its translation: CASSRTQGSNQPQHF.

The chain joins TRBV10-3 to TRBJ2-3; 15 nucleotides match TRBD2. Looked up from germline, CDR1 is ENHRY and CDR2 is SYGVKD. The CDR3 is made up of 18 amino acids. V was clipped by 10 bases and J by 5 bases; unmatched bases: 16. The CDR3 coding sequence is TGTGCCAGCCGGACTAGCGGGGGGGCTTCTCCCACAAAAGATACGCAGTATTTT. This sequence encodes CASRTSGGASPTKDTQYF.

DNA of the CDR3: TGCGCCAGCAGCCAAGCCGGGAGACTACACACCGGGGAGCTGTTTTTT. It yields the protein CASSQAGRLHTGELFF. V usage is TRBV4-3 and J usage is TRBJ2-2; TRBD2 might be the D (6 bases). Germline loops: CDR1 LGHNA, CDR2 YSLEER. With 1 base removed from V and 3 bases from J, the gap between germline ends came to 12 bases. The CDR3 totals 16 residues.

The genes are TRBV7-6 and TRBJ1-4; TRBD1 matches 11 bases. From germline, CDR1 is SGHVS and CDR2 FNYEAQ. V dropped 5 bases and J dropped 6; count of bases not matched to a gene: 8. CDR3 length: 16 residues. As DNA, the CDR3 is TGTGCCAGCAGCCTTCGTCCGGGACAGGGGGATGAAAAACTGTTTTTT. Its protein is CASSLRPGQGDEKLFF. Full variable domain (remainder filled in from reference TRBV7-6 and TRBJ1-4): GAGVSQSPRYKVTKRGQDVALRCDPISGHVSLYWYRQALGQGPEFLTYFNYEAQQDKSGLPNDRFSAERPEGSISTLTIQRTEQRDSAMYRCASSLRPGQGDEKLFFGSGTQLSVL.

This rearrangement joins TRBV7-3 to TRBJ2-1, with 11 bases that match TRBD2. Unmatched junction bases numbered 4, after V lost 5 bases and J lost 4 bases. Germline CDR1 SGHTA, CDR2 FQGTGA. The CDR3 consists of 15 residues. The CDR3 spells CASSPTSGAYNEQFF. The DNA of the CDR3 is TGTGCCAGCAGCCCGACTAGCGGGGCGTACAATGAGCAGTTCTTC.

The rearrangement joins TRBV27 to TRBJ1-2, with 8 nucleotides matching TRBD1. Germline-derived CDR1 and CDR2 are MNHEY and SMNVEV (reference sequence). The CDR3 consists of 13 residues. Trimming cost V 4 bases and J 10 bases; bases outside gene matches: 8. The CDR3 region has the DNA TGTGCCAGCAGTTCAGGGGGCGAATTGGTCTACACCTTC. It specifies CASSSGGELVYTF.

The table lists this clone with a few counts. The genes are TRBV6-1 and TRBJ1-1; D possibly corresponds to TRBD1 (6 bases). The CDR3 totals 14 residues. From germline, CDR1 is MNHNS and CDR2 SASEGT. V lost 2 bases, J lost 4 bases, and 11 bases lay in between. In DNA form, the CDR3 reads TGTGCCAGCAGTGAAAATTGGGACATCACTGAAGCTTTCTTT. It codes for CASSENWDITEAFF.

The chain links TRBV2 to TRBJ2-3; 9 nucleotides match TRBD1. Germline values: CDR1 SNHLY, CDR2 FYNNEI. With V trimmed by 5 bases and J by 0 bases, 3 bases remained unmatched. This CDR3 is built from 15 residues. This chain's CDR3 is CASSFGTGSTDTQYF. The CDR3 DNA sequence: TGTGCCAGCAGTTTCGGGACAGGGAGCACAGATACGCAGTATTTT. The full variable domain, rest sourced from reference TRBV2 and TRBJ2-3, is EPEVTQTPSHQVTQMGQEVILRCVPISNHLYFYWYRQILGQKVEFLVSFYNNEISEKSEIFDDQFSVERPDGSNFTLKIRSTKLEDSAMYFCASSFGTGSTDTQYFGPGTRLTVL.

The V call is TRBV5-6, the J call TRBJ2-1; D unresolved. Germline V gene sequence: CDR1 SGHDT, CDR2 YYEEEE. The CDR3 length is 12 residues. V shed 2 bases and J shed 6 bases, with 6 bases lying between them. CDR3 DNA sequence: TGTGCCAGCAGCTTCTTTTTCAATGAGCAGTTCTTC. Translation: CASSFFFNEQFF.

This clone showed up just a few times. The genes are TRBV18 and TRBJ2-5; D is uncertain. Trimming took off 3 bases at V and 0 bases at J, with 14 bases between the two ends. The CDR3 runs 16 residues. Germline lookup yields CDR1 KGHSH and CDR2 LQKENI. In DNA, the CDR3 is TGTGCCAGCTCACCCTCCCTGACTGACTACCAAGAGACCCAGTACTTC. Protein sequence: CASSPSLTDYQETQYF.

The chain links TRBV4-1 to TRBJ2-5, with 7 bases fitting TRBD2. The V segment lost 1 base and the J segment 1 base; nucleotides outside the gene matches: 3. The CDR3 loop spans 15 amino acids. Per the germline V gene, CDR1 is MGHRA and CDR2 is YSYEKL. The CDR3 sequence is CASSQAGRAQETQYF. CDR3 sequence (DNA): TGCGCCAGCAGCCAAGCAGGGAGGGCCCAAGAGACCCAGTACTTC.

This sequence joins TRBV19 and TRBJ1-1, with unresolved D. Germline CDR1 is LNHDA and CDR2 is SQIVND (reference sequence). V lost 5 bases and J lost 4, with 11 bases in between. There are 13 residues in the CDR3. CDR3 bases: TGTGCCAGTAGTGAGGGTGTAGGCACTGAAGCTTTCTTT. Translating gives CASSEGVGTEAFF.

The chain joins TRBV4-3 to TRBJ2-5; D gene ambiguous. The last part of the DNA fits TRBJ2-7 better; the J call may be wrong. Germline loops: CDR1 LGHNA, CDR2 YSLEER. The CDR3 has 15 amino acids. As DNA, the CDR3 is TGCGCCAGCAGCCAAGGACTGTCGAGCTCCTACGAGCAGTACTTC. Translating gives CASSQGLSSSYEQYF.

This clone was counted only a few times. This chain links TRBV7-2 with TRBJ2-3, with a tentative D call TRBD1 (6 bases). The ends were cut back, 8 bases at V and 2 bases at J, with 14 bases in the middle. The CDR3 is 14 amino acids. In germline, CDR1 is SGHTA, CDR2 FQGNSA. CDR3 DNA: TGTGCCAGCGGGCCCACAGGGCACACAGATACGCAGTATTTT. This codes for CASGPTGHTDTQYF.

The chain recombines TRBV4-2 with TRBJ2-3, with 11 bases lining up with TRBD2. This CDR3 contains 18 residues. Germline values: CDR1 LGHNA, CDR2 YNFKEQ. Trimming removed 1 base from V and 4 bases from J; junction bases left unmatched: 10. As DNA, the CDR3 is TGTGCCAGCAGCCAAGCTAGTATAGCGGGGGGGCGCCCAGATACGCAGTATTTT. Residues: CASSQASIAGGRPDTQYF.

The J gene is TRBJ2-5, the V gene TRBV19, with D hard to call. The CDR3 has 14 residues. Germline loops: CDR1 LNHDA, CDR2 SQIVND (reference sequence). The germline V and J ends were trimmed by 7 bases and 0 bases, with 12 bases remaining between them. CDR3 nucleotide sequence: TGTGCCAGTAACGCGGCGATGTACCAAGAGACCCAGTACTTC. Amino acid sequence: CASNAAMYQETQYF.

The chain couples TRBV9 to TRBJ1-2; 7 positions match TRBD1. The CDR3 consists of 15 residues. Germline V gives CDR1 SGDLS, CDR2 YYNGEE. The V gene end was trimmed by 3 bases and the J gene end by 4 bases; junction bases not matched to a gene: 9. The CDR3, as DNA: TGTGCCAGCAGCGCCGGGACAGATTTTCTCTATGGCTACACCTTC. Its translation: CASSAGTDFLYGYTF. Using reference TRBV9 and TRBJ1-2 for the parts outside the CDR3, the full variable domain is DSGVTQTPKHLITATGQRVTLRCSPRSGDLSVYWYQQSLDQGLQFLIQYYNGEERAKGNILERFSAQQFPDLHSELNLSSLELGDSALYFCASSAGTDFLYGYTFGSGTRLTVV.

The chain uses TRBV4-1 and TRBJ1-5; 7 nucleotides match TRBD1. The CDR3 loop spans 15 amino acids. The V segment lost 0 bases and the J segment 5 bases; nucleotides outside the gene matches: 4. CDR1 and CDR2 (germline): MGHRA, YSYEKL. CDR3 coding DNA: TGCGCCAGCAGCCAAGATGGGACAGCGTATCAGCCCCAGCATTTT. This gives the protein CASSQDGTAYQPQHF.

The rearrangement joins TRBV11-1 to TRBJ1-1; D gene uncertain. The CDR3 runs 14 residues. Germline loops: CDR1 SGHAT, CDR2 FQDESV (reference sequence). Between the trimmed V and J ends, which lost 2 bases and 4 bases, there was a span of 11 bases. The CDR3 reads CASSLRGLGTEAFF. CDR3 nucleotides: TGTGCCAGCAGCTTAAGAGGGCTTGGCACTGAAGCTTTCTTT.

J is TRBJ1-5 and V is TRBV7-2, with 8 bases matching TRBD1. Losses at the gene ends were 1 base for V and 6 bases for J; bases not matched to a gene: 5. Germline CDR1 and CDR2: SGHTA and FQGNSA. The CDR3 has 15 residues. The CDR3 spells CASSLGRQGSQPQHF. CDR3 sequence (DNA): TGTGCCAGCAGCTTAGGTAGACAGGGGAGTCAGCCCCAGCATTTT.

The V call is TRBV6-6, the J call TRBJ1-1; a possible D gene is TRBD1 (6 bases). The V end lost 4 bases, the J end lost 8 bases, and 11 bases lay between the germline ends. Germline V gene lookup returns CDR1 MNHNY and CDR2 SVGAGI (reference sequence). CDR3 size: 12 residues. The CDR3 loop is CASSSTGLEAFF. In DNA form, the CDR3 reads TGTGCCAGCAGTTCGACAGGATTGGAAGCTTTCTTT.

This chain uses TRBV5-4 with TRBJ1-1; D unresolved. V was trimmed by 0 bases and J by 1 base, leaving 7 bases between them. The CDR3 loop spans 14 amino acids. Germline CDR1 reads SGHNT; CDR2 reads YYREEE (reference sequence). CDR3 DNA sequence: TGTGCCAGCAGCTTGGGAGGGAGGAACACTGAAGCTTTCTTT. Translation: CASSLGGRNTEAFF.

V gene TRBV9 combines with J gene TRBJ2-7; tentatively, D is TRBD2 (5 bases). The CDR3 consists of 15 residues. V was pared by 0 bases and J by 1 base, with 11 bases between. Germline V CDR1 and CDR2: SGDLS, YYNGEE. CDR3 sequence reads: CASSVGAAVSYEQYF. The CDR3 DNA sequence: TGTGCCAGCAGCGTAGGAGCGGCCGTTTCCTACGAGCAGTACTTC.

In DNA, the CDR3 is TGTGCCAGCAGCTCCGTCCCACTCAGGGGCGATGAGCAGTTCTTC. Amino acids: CASSSVPLRGDEQFF. The chain uses TRBV7-2 and TRBJ2-1, with TRBD1 as a possible D gene (6 bases). V was trimmed by 4 bases and J by 8 bases, leaving 18 bases between them. Per germline, CDR1 SGHTA and CDR2 FQGNSA. CDR3 length: 15 amino acids.

V usage is TRBV4-1 and J usage is TRBJ1-2, with D uncertain. V gave up 0 bases and J gave up 8 bases, with 13 bases separating them. This CDR3 comprises 14 residues. The germline CDR1 and CDR2 sequences are MGHRA and YSYEKL. The DNA of the CDR3 is TGCGCCAGCAGCCAAGATCCGGTCGGACTCGGCTACACCTTC. Translation gives CASSQDPVGLGYTF.